The next 20 T cell receptor beta chains were all read from a single sample in a study of T cell repertoires in cytomegalovirus infection. TCRdb fed the reads into MiXCR, producing one record per CDR3 protein. Here the sample spans more than 400,000 distinct CDR3 sequences, approximately 25% being singletons. The sequenced material came from PBMCs. These receptors all come from a human donor in good health (CMV status not recorded). Some clones in this sample may be carry-over from other donors' samples.

This clonotype is a singleton in its sample. The chain recombines TRBV11-2 with TRBJ2-3; D remains ambiguous. Trimming shortened V by 0 bases and J by 8 bases, and 15 bases separated the two germline ends. The CDR3 covers 15 residues. The germline V gene has CDR1 SGHAT and CDR2 FQNNGV. The CDR3 DNA reads as TGTGCCAGCAGCTTAGATGGCCTCCCTGTGTCTACGCAGTATTTT. It is translated as CASSLDGLPVSTQYF. The complete variable domain, with remaining parts taken from reference TRBV11-2 and TRBJ2-3, reads EAGVAQSPRYKIIEKRQSVAFWCNPISGHATLYWYQQILGQGPKLLIQFQNNGVVDDSQLPKDRFSAERLKGVDSTLKIQPAKLEDSAVYLCASSLDGLPVSTQYFGPGTRLTVL.

This clonotype has a handful of counts. The rearrangement links TRBV7-8 to TRBJ1-5, with 7 bases fitting TRBD1. The germline V gene encodes CDR1 SGHVS and CDR2 FQNEAQ. V lost 6 bases and J lost 3; bases outside the gene matches: 8. The CDR3 is made up of 15 amino acids. DNA for the CDR3: TGTGCCAGCAGTCGCAACGACAGGGCCAATCAGCCCCAGCATTTT. Protein: CASSRNDRANQPQHF.

This chain joins TRBV19 and TRBJ1-6, with no clear D. Germline V CDR1 and CDR2: LNHDA, SQIVND (reference sequence). V was pared by 3 bases and J by 0 bases, with 12 bases between. The CDR3 is 17 residues long. In nucleotides, the CDR3 is TGTGCCAGTAGTATTCGAACACTCAGCTCCTATAATTCACCCCTCCACTTT. As protein: CASSIRTLSSYNSPLHF.

By sample share, this clonotype is medium-sized (0.01 to 0.1%). This CDR3 reads CASSRNYEQYF. The CDR3 nucleotides are TGTGCCAGCAGCCGAAACTACGAGCAGTACTTC. J is TRBJ2-7 and V is TRBV7-2; D call uncertain. V lost 5 bases, J lost 3 bases, and 5 bases lay in between. Germline CDR1 and CDR2: SGHTA and FQGNSA. CDR3 length: 11 amino acids. Full variable domain (rest looked up from reference TRBV7-2 and TRBJ2-7): GAGVSQSPSNKVTEKGKDVELRCDPISGHTALYWYRQSLGQGLEFLIYFQGNSAPDKSGLPSDRFSAERTGGSVSTLTIQRTQQEDSAVYLCASSRNYEQYFGPGTRLTVT.

This clonotype was picked up a small number of times. The rearrangement links TRBV6-1 to TRBJ2-7, with D tentatively TRBD1 or TRBD2 (5 bases each). Germline loops: CDR1 MNHNS, CDR2 SASEGT. This CDR3 is built from 14 residues. Trimming removed 9 bases from V and 0 bases from J, with 15 bases in between. The DNA of the CDR3 is TGTGCCAGTTGGGACGTTCTTAGCTCCTACGAGCAGTACTTC. As protein: CASWDVLSSYEQYF.

The rearrangement uses TRBV11-3 and TRBJ1-1, with TRBD1 as a possible D gene (5 bases). The CDR3 contains 14 residues. The V gene's germline CDR1 is SGHNT and CDR2 YENEEA. V was clipped by 3 bases and J by 5 bases, with 13 bases between them. Here the CDR3 DNA reads TGTGCCAGCAGCTTCATTGGGGGAAAAACTGAAGCTTTCTTT. Protein: CASSFIGGKTEAFF.

This clonotype occurred many times. CDR3 loop: CASGGTSGSHNEQFF. The CDR3 DNA reads as TGTGCCAGCGGGGGTACTAGCGGGAGCCACAATGAGCAGTTCTTC. This chain uses TRBV2 with TRBJ2-1, with TRBD2 matching 11 bases. In germline, CDR1 is SNHLY, CDR2 FYNNEI. This CDR3 is built from 15 residues. Trimming cost V 8 bases and J 5 bases; bases outside gene matches: 8. Variable domain in full (rest from reference TRBV2 and TRBJ2-1): EPEVTQTPSHQVTQMGQEVILRCVPISNHLYFYWYRQILGQKVEFLVSFYNNEISEKSEIFDDQFSVERPDGSNFTLKIRSTKLEDSAMYFCASGGTSGSHNEQFFGPGTRLTVL.

This clonotype showed up just a few times. The gene calls are TRBV7-8 and TRBJ1-4, with 10 bases matching TRBD1. Germline values: CDR1 SGHVS, CDR2 FQNEAQ. This CDR3 spans 14 amino acids. V dropped 5 bases and J dropped 8; count of bases not matched to a gene: 5. CDR3 amino acids: CASSRDRGGEKLFF. The CDR3 DNA reads TGTGCCAGCAGCCGGGACAGGGGTGGGGAAAAACTGTTTTTT.

This clonotype was found a few times. The chain combines TRBV29-1 with TRBJ2-3; TRBD1 or TRBD2 may be the D gene (5 bases each). Germline V gives CDR1 SQVTM, CDR2 ANQGSEA. The V gene lost 6 bases and the J gene lost 1 base, with 20 bases spanning the gap. The CDR3 length is 16 residues. CDR3 sequence (DNA): TGCAGCGTCGAACGGGTGAGAGGGGAAGGCACAGATACGCAGTATTTT. This encodes CSVERVRGEGTDTQYF.

The V call is TRBV4-3, the J call TRBJ1-5; D ambiguous. V lost 0 bases and J lost 8, with 11 bases in between. This CDR3 region has 14 residues. Germline assignment: CDR1 LGHNA and CDR2 YSLEER. The CDR3 DNA reads TGCGCCAGCAGCCAAGATAGACCCTCCAAGCCCCAGCATTTT. Translating it yields CASSQDRPSKPQHF.

The chain employs TRBV24-1 and TRBJ2-1, with 7 bases identical to TRBD2. The CDR3 runs 14 residues. The J segment lost 11 bases and the V segment lost 4 bases, leaving 10 bases of the junction unmatched. The germline V gene has CDR1 KGHDR and CDR2 SFDVKD. This CDR3 is CATSEPWTSSKQFF. CDR3 nucleotides: TGTGCCACCAGTGAACCATGGACTAGTTCGAAGCAGTTCTTC.

The table lists this clonotype with a few counts. The chain uses TRBV20-1 and TRBJ2-1; 14 bases are shared with TRBD2. V shed 1 base, J shed 7 bases, and the junction held 3 bases outside the gene matches. Germline CDR1 is DFQATT and CDR2 is SNEGSKA (reference sequence). CDR3 size: 15 residues. The CDR3 bases are TGCAGTGCTAGAGTCGGGACTAGCGGGAGAAATGAGCAGTTCTTC. Translated, it gives CSARVGTSGRNEQFF.

This clonotype was picked up a small number of times. This chain links TRBV7-9 with TRBJ2-5, with 11 bases that match TRBD1. Unmatched junction bases numbered 7, after V lost 3 bases and J lost 4 bases. Germline V CDR1 and CDR2: SEHNR, FQNEAQ (reference sequence). The CDR3 sequence is 16 residues long. The CDR3 sequence is CASSFAGTGGGETQYF. In DNA, the CDR3 is TGTGCCAGCAGCTTTGCCGGGACAGGGGGGGGAGAGACCCAGTACTTC.

This clonotype was seen a few times. CDR3: CASSLTSGPREQFF. CDR3 in DNA: TGTGCCAGCAGCCTGACTAGCGGGCCTAGGGAGCAGTTCTTC. This chain connects TRBV7-2 to TRBJ2-1; 10 nucleotides align to TRBD2. Germline V CDR1 and CDR2: SGHTA, FQGNSA. The ends lost 5 bases at V and 10 bases at J; junction bases unmatched: 8. This CDR3 has 14 amino acids.

The rearrangement joins TRBV12-3 or TRBV12-4 to TRBJ2-5, with 13 nucleotides matching TRBD2. The CDR3 is made up of 18 amino acids. V shed 6 bases and J 5 bases; nucleotides not matched to a gene: 15. The CDR3 region is CASSPLLAGGPGFETQYF. CDR3 nucleotides: TGTGCCAGCAGCCCGTTACTAGCGGGAGGGCCAGGTTTTGAGACCCAGTACTTC.

The chain carries TRBV6-2 or TRBV6-3 and TRBJ2-7, with D possibly matching TRBD1 (5 bases). Trimming left V 6 bases short and J 3 bases short, with 12 bases between. The CDR3 loop spans 13 amino acids. The germline V gene encodes CDR1 MNHEY and CDR2 SVGEGT. The CDR3 sequence: CASRPLTDYEQYF. CDR3 sequence (DNA): TGTGCCAGCAGGCCGCTGACAGACTACGAGCAGTACTTC.

The CDR3 reads CATRGLATEAFF. In DNA form, the CDR3 reads TGTGCCACCCGAGGGTTGGCCACTGAAGCTTTCTTT. The V and J genes are TRBV24-1 and TRBJ1-1; the D is unclear. The germline CDR1 and CDR2 sequences are KGHDR and SFDVKD. Trimming took off 9 bases at V and 4 bases at J, with 11 bases between the two ends. The CDR3 covers 12 residues.

The sample holds a few counts of this clonotype. The chain has TRBV19 and TRBJ1-4; tentative D call: TRBD1 (6 bases). In germline, CDR1 is LNHDA, CDR2 SQIVND (reference sequence). This CDR3 is 13 amino acids long. The CDR3 region has the DNA TGTGCGAGCCGGGACATGACTAATGAAAAACTGTTTTTT. Translating it yields CASRDMTNEKLFF.

This clonotype appeared a few times. This chain links TRBV7-8 with TRBJ2-1; D tentatively reads TRBD1 or TRBD2 (5 bases each). This CDR3 is 14 amino acids long. V lost 1 base and J lost 13, with 17 bases in between. Germline V gives CDR1 SGHVS, CDR2 FQNEAQ. CDR3: CASSLELRDLGQFF. The CDR3 nucleotides are TGTGCCAGCAGCTTAGAACTCCGGGACCTGGGCCAGTTCTTC.

V usage is TRBV7-2 and J usage is TRBJ2-7; 8 nucleotides align to TRBD2. CDR3 length: 16 residues. The germline CDR1 and CDR2 sequences are SGHTA and FQGNSA. Trimming took 2 bases from V and 2 from J; bases not matched to a gene: 8. CDR3 residues: CASSLRPSGGPYEQYF. In DNA form, the CDR3 reads TGTGCCAGCAGCTTAAGGCCCTCGGGAGGGCCCTACGAGCAGTACTTC. The full variable domain, its missing parts supplied by reference TRBV7-2 and TRBJ2-7, is GAGVSQSPSNKVTEKGKDVELRCDPISGHTALYWYRQSLGQGLEFLIYFQGNSAPDKSGLPSDRFSAERTGGSVSTLTIQRTQQEDSAVYLCASSLRPSGGPYEQYFGPGTRLTVT.